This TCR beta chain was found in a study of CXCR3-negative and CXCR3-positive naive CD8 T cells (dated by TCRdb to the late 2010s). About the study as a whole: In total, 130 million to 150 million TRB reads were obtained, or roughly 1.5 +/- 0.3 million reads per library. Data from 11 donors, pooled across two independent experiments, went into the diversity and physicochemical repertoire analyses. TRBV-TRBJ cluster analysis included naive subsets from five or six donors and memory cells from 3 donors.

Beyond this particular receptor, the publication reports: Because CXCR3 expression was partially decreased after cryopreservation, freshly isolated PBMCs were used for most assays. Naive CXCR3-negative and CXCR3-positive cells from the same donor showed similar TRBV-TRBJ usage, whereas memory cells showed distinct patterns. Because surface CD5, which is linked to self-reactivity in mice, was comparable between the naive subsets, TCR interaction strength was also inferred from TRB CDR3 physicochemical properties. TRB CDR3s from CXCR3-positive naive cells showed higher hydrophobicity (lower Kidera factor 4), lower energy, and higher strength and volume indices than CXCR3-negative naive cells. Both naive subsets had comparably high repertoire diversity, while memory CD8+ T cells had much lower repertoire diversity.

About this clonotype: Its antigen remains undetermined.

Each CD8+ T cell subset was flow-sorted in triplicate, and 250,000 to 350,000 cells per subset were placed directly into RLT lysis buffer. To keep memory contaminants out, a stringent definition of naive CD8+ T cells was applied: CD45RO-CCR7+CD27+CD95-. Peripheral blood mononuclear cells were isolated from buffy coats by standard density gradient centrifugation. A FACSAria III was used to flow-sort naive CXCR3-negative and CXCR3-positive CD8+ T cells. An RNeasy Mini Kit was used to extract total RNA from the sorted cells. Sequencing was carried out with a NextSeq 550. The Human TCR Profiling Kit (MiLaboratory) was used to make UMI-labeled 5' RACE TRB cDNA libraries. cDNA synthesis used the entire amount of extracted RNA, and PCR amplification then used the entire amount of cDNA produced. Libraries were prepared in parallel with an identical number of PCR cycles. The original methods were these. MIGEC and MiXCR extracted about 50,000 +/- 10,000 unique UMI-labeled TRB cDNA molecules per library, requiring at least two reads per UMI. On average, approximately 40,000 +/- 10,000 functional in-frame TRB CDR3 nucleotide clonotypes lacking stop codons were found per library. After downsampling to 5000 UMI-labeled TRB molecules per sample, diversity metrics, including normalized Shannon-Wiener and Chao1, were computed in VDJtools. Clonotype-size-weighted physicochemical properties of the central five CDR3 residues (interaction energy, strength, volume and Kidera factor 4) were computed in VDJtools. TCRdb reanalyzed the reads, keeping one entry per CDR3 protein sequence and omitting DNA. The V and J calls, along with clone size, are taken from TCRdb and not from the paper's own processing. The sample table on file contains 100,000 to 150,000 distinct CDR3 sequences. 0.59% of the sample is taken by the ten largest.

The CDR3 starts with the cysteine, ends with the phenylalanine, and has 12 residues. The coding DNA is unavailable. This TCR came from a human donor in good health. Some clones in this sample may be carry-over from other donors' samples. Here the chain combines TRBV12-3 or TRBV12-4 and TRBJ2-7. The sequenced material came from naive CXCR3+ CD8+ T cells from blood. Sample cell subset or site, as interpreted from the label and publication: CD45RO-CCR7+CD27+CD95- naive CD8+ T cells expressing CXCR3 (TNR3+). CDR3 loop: CASTNWGYEQYF.